This entry concerns a single TCR beta chain. This sample stems from a study of CD8+CD57+ T cells in acquired aplastic anemia. Patients chosen for sequencing had CD8+CD57+ cells that had expanded, as shown by flow cytometry. It was genomic DNA that served as the template for profiling TCR beta VDJ and CDR3. TCRdb re-derived calls from the reads in MiXCR, one entry per CDR3 protein. The table lists approximately 80,000 distinct CDR3 sequences, roughly two thirds of them singletons. The TCR sequence derives from a human donor with aplastic anemia. Sample: sorted CD4+, CD8+, or CD8+CD57+ T cells (not recorded which) from PBMCs.

CDR3 loop: CASSLTRNQPQHF. In DNA, the CDR3 is TGTGCCAGCAGCTTAACACGGAATCAGCCCCAGCATTTT. The rearrangement uses TRBV7-3 and TRBJ1-5; D is undetermined. V was pared by 0 bases and J by 4 bases, with 4 bases between. Germline CDR1 is SGHTA and CDR2 is FQGTGA. This CDR3 has 13 residues.